This entry is about one T cell receptor beta chain. This CDR3 has 15 residues. CDR1 and CDR2 from the germline V gene are SGDLS and YYNGEE. V gave up 2 bases and J gave up 9 bases, with 18 bases separating them. The data originate from a study of OX40 agonist ivuxolimab in advanced cancers. The protocol was immunoSEQ multiplex PCR, while the TCRdb copy is restricted to in-frame clones and leaves out a portion. Among roughly 67,000 clones listed, more than 75% were seen once. The material was CD4+ or CD8+ T cells sorted from blood, obtained in a trial of the OX40 agonist ivuxolimab. This TCR was sampled from an adult with an advanced solid tumor such as melanoma, head and neck, liver or kidney cancer. The rearrangement links TRBV9 to TRBJ2-1, with a weak D call TRBD2 (5 bases). The CDR3 protein is CASSVASGKIPEQFF. In DNA, the CDR3 is TGTGCCAGCAGCGTGGCCAGCGGAAAAATTCCTGAGCAGTTCTTC.